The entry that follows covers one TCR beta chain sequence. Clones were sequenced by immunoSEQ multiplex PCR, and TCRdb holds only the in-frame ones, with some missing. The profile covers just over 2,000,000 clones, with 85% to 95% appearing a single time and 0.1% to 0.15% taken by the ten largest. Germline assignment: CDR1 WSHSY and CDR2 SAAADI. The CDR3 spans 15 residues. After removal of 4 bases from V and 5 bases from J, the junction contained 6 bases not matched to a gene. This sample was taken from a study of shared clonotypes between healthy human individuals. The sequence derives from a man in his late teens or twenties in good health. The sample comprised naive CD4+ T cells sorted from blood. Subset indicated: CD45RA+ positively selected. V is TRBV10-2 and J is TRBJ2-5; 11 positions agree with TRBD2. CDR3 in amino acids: CASSARVAGGETQYF. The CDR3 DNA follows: TGCGCCAGCAGTGCGAGGGTAGCGGGAGGGGAGACCCAGTACTTC.